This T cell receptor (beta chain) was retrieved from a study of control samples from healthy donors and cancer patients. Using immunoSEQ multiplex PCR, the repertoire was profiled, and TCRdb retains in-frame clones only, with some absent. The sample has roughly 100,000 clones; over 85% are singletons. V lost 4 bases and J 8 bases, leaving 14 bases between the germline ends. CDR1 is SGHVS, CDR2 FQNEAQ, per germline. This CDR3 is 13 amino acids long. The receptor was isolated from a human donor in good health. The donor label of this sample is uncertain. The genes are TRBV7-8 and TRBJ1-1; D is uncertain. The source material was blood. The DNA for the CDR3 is TGTGCCAGCAGCTCACACCGGGAGCTCGAAGCTTTCTTT. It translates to CASSSHRELEAFF.